The 28 T cell receptor beta chains below all came from one sample that was sequenced in a study of identical twins. Each CDR3 protein gets one entry after TCRdb re-called the 5' RACE reads with MiXCR. The data hold about 690,000 distinct CDR3 sequences, with around 20% observed a single time. This sample was also put to use in a study of T cells expressing NK-cell markers.

Sequencing used PBMCs. The receptors were gathered from a woman between 18 and 30 years old in good health.

The CDR3 DNA sequence: TGTGCCAGCGGCCGGTCGGGCTATGGCTACACCTTC. Protein sequence: CASGRSGYGYTF. The V and J genes are TRBV3-1 and TRBJ1-2; no clear D. V gave up 8 bases and J gave up 4 bases, with 11 bases separating them. This CDR3 contains 12 residues. In germline, CDR1 is LGHDT, CDR2 YNNKEL (reference sequence).

This clonotype has at least ten counts. The chain carries TRBV6-5 and TRBJ1-1; D is uncertain. Germline CDR1 MNHEY, CDR2 SVGAGI. V dropped 1 base and J dropped 4 bases, with 7 bases sitting between them. The CDR3 totals 13 residues. CDR3 loop: CASSYLGPTEAFF. The CDR3, as DNA: TGTGCCAGCAGTTACTTAGGCCCCACTGAAGCTTTCTTT.

The chain recombines TRBV15 with TRBJ2-7, with D tentatively TRBD2 (5 bases). The CDR3 totals 15 residues. From germline, CDR1 is LNHNV and CDR2 YYDKDF (reference sequence). V lost 0 bases and J 3 bases, leaving 12 bases between the germline ends. The CDR3: CATSRDLDSRYEQYF. CDR3 DNA sequence: TGTGCCACCAGCAGAGATCTGGACTCCCGCTACGAGCAGTACTTC.

This clonotype came up a few times. V usage is TRBV20-1 and J usage is TRBJ1-6, with a weak D call TRBD1 (5 bases). This CDR3 region has 14 residues. Germline assignment: CDR1 DFQATT and CDR2 SNEGSKA (reference sequence). V lost 2 bases, J lost 10 bases, and 15 bases lay in between. CDR3 protein: CSARQPGSVSPLHF. The DNA for the CDR3 is TGCAGTGCTAGACAACCAGGGTCTGTATCACCCCTCCACTTT.

This clonotype was counted between two and nine times. The rearrangement uses TRBV10-3 and TRBJ2-3; no reliable D call. The CDR3 is 14 amino acids. V lost 6 bases, J lost 0 bases, and 10 bases lay in between. Germline assignment: CDR1 ENHRY and CDR2 SYGVKD. The CDR3 sequence: CAIRAPSSTDTQYF. The CDR3 nucleotides are TGTGCCATCAGAGCGCCTTCTAGCACAGATACGCAGTATTTT.

This chain links TRBV12-3 or TRBV12-4 with TRBJ2-1; D is ambiguous. The CDR3 runs 15 residues. Trimming removed 2 bases from V and 3 bases from J, with 11 bases in between. In DNA, the CDR3 is TGTGCCAGCAGTTTACTCCTGATGGTCTACAATGAGCAGTTCTTC. Encoded protein: CASSLLLMVYNEQFF.

This clonotype was recorded a few times. The rearrangement uses TRBV29-1 and TRBJ2-5; a possible D gene is TRBD2 (6 bases). CDR3 size: 12 residues. V lost 3 bases and J lost 5, with 10 bases in between. CDR1 and CDR2 from the germline V gene are SQVTM and ANQGSEA. The DNA for the CDR3 is TGCAGCGTTGAGCCAGGGAGGGAGACCCAGTACTTC. Protein product: CSVEPGRETQYF.

This clonotype was recorded a few times. The chain carries TRBV5-1 and TRBJ2-3; D is tentatively TRBD1 or TRBD2 (5 bases each). Trimming removed 3 bases from V and 5 bases from J, with 13 bases in between. The CDR3 totals 14 residues. The germline gives CDR1 SGHRS, CDR2 YFSETQ. CDR3 sequence reads: CASSSRGLKDTQYF. CDR3 nucleotides: TGCGCCAGCAGCTCCCGGGGCTTGAAAGATACGCAGTATTTT.

This clonotype has only a few counts. V usage is TRBV20-1 and J usage is TRBJ2-1; D remains unclear. Germline V lookup: CDR1 DFQATT, CDR2 SNEGSKA (reference sequence). Trimming took off 2 bases at V and 1 base at J, with 12 bases between the two ends. The CDR3 spans 15 residues. As DNA, the CDR3 is TGCAGTGCTAGACACCTAGAGGCTTCCTACAATGAGCAGTTCTTC. Translation: CSARHLEASYNEQFF.

The J gene is TRBJ1-1, the V gene TRBV5-1; D unclear. This CDR3 has 14 amino acids. Germline assignment: CDR1 SGHRS and CDR2 YFSETQ. Trimming removed 4 bases at V and 0 bases at J, with 10 bases between. CDR3 residues: CASSEVSMNTEAFF. The CDR3, as DNA: TGCGCCAGCAGCGAGGTTTCCATGAACACTGAAGCTTTCTTT.

In its sample, this clonotype was seen many times. V and J are TRBV29-1 and TRBJ2-1; perhaps TRBD2 as D (6 bases). The germline CDR1 and CDR2 sequences are SQVTM and ANQGSEA. The CDR3 runs to 12 residues. Trimming left V 7 bases short and J 4 bases short, with 11 bases between. This chain's CDR3 is CSATREYNEQFF. As DNA, the CDR3 is TGCAGCGCGACTAGGGAGTACAATGAGCAGTTCTTC.

This clonotype was recorded once. This chain joins TRBV24-1 and TRBJ2-3; TRBD1 is a possible D gene (5 bases). The CDR3 covers 13 residues. The germline V and J ends were trimmed by 7 bases and 3 bases, with 10 bases remaining between them. Germline V gives CDR1 KGHDR, CDR2 SFDVKD. The CDR3 loop reads CATSAPGTDTQYF. The CDR3 nucleotides are TGTGCCACCAGCGCCCCAGGGACAGATACGCAGTATTTT.

This chain joins TRBV2 and TRBJ2-5; D is perhaps TRBD2 (5 bases). The V gene's germline CDR1 is SNHLY and CDR2 FYNNEI. The ends were cut back, 3 bases at V and 5 bases at J, with 7 bases in the middle. CDR3 size: 12 residues. The CDR3 sequence is CASSERGETQYF. The DNA of the CDR3 is TGTGCCAGCAGTGAGAGAGGGGAGACCCAGTACTTC.

This clonotype was seen ten or more times. The CDR3 DNA is TGCAGCGTTGAAAGAACAGGACCCTATGGCTACACCTTC. Its protein is CSVERTGPYGYTF. This chain joins TRBV29-1 and TRBJ1-2; tentatively, D is TRBD1 (5 bases). Germline loops: CDR1 SQVTM, CDR2 ANQGSEA. The CDR3 loop spans 13 amino acids. Deletions cut 2 bases from V and 4 bases from J, with 11 bases between.

This clonotype was seen more than once but under ten times. The chain combines TRBV6-5 with TRBJ2-2; D might be TRBD2 (6 bases). Germline loops: CDR1 MNHEY, CDR2 SVGAGI. CDR3 size: 12 residues. Trimming cost V 6 bases and J 7 bases, with 9 bases left between them. The CDR3: CASRGTHGELFF. CDR3 DNA: TGTGCCAGCAGAGGGACTCACGGGGAGCTGTTTTTT.

There are a few counts of this clonotype. A junction boundary mismatches the germline segment, possibly from a read error. The J gene is TRBJ1-2, the V gene TRBV20-1; unclear D gene. Germline V gene data show CDR1 as DFQATT and CDR2 as SNEGSKA (reference sequence). This CDR3 comprises 14 residues. CDR3 DNA sequence: TGCAGTGCTAGAGATTTGAGAAGTCTCCAGGTTGTGAGGTTC. Translation: CSARDLRSLQVVRF.

V gene TRBV20-1 combines with J gene TRBJ1-2; TRBD1 agrees at 10 bases. V dropped 3 bases and J dropped 7; count of bases not matched to a gene: 5. The CDR3 spans 13 residues. The V gene's germline CDR1 is DFQATT and CDR2 SNEGSKA (reference sequence). The CDR3 DNA sequence: TGCAGTGCTAGTGATCGGGACAGGGGTGGCTACACCTTC. It yields the protein CSASDRDRGGYTF.

The chain recombines TRBV6-5 with TRBJ1-1; D possibly corresponds to TRBD1 (5 bases). The CDR3 spans 15 residues. In germline, CDR1 is MNHEY, CDR2 SVGAGI. Trimming pared 2 bases from V and 1 base from J, leaving 11 bases between. DNA for the CDR3: TGTGCCAGCAGTTACCCCAGGGTGGGGAACACTGAAGCTTTCTTT. Translated, it gives CASSYPRVGNTEAFF.

The rearrangement links TRBV29-1 to TRBJ2-5, with unresolved D. Germline V lookup: CDR1 SQVTM, CDR2 ANQGSEA. V was cut by 4 bases and J by 2 bases, with 11 bases left in between. This CDR3 region has 13 residues. The CDR3 loop reads CSVGRLVQETQYF. For the CDR3, the DNA is TGCAGCGTTGGTCGCCTCGTACAAGAGACCCAGTACTTC.

In its sample, this clonotype was seen a few times. The genes are TRBV20-1 and TRBJ2-5; the match to TRBD2 covers 8 bases. V lost 3 bases, J lost 2 bases, and 8 bases stayed unmatched. CDR3 length: 15 amino acids. CDR1 and CDR2 from the germline V gene are DFQATT and SNEGSKA (reference sequence). The CDR3 loop reads CSARERGLTQETQYF. In DNA form, the CDR3 reads TGCAGTGCTAGGGAGCGGGGGCTTACACAAGAGACCCAGTACTTC.

This sequence joins TRBV20-1 and TRBJ2-5, with 7 bases that match TRBD1. Germline loops: CDR1 DFQATT, CDR2 SNEGSKA (reference sequence). The CDR3 is 12 residues long. With 7 bases clipped from V and 7 bases from J, the junction kept 9 bases outside the gene matches. The CDR3 nucleotides read TGCAGTGGCCTTCAGGGGGTGGGGACCCAGTACTTC. Protein: CSGLQGVGTQYF.

The genes are TRBV10-3 and TRBJ1-2; D not resolved. Trimming removed 6 bases at V and 8 bases at J, with 13 bases between. Germline assignment: CDR1 ENHRY and CDR2 SYGVKD. The CDR3 loop spans 12 amino acids. The CDR3 loop is CAISLGERGYTF. CDR3 nucleotides: TGTGCCATCAGCCTGGGCGAGAGGGGCTACACCTTC.

The chain uses TRBV29-1 and TRBJ1-2; D possibly corresponds to TRBD1 (5 bases). Germline values: CDR1 SQVTM, CDR2 ANQGSEA. CDR3 length equals 11 residues. Trimming stripped 7 bases from V and 10 bases from J, with 16 bases between. This CDR3 reads CSASGGRDYTF. CDR3 DNA sequence: TGCAGCGCCTCGGGGGGTCGCGACTACACCTTC.

In this sample, this clonotype turned up a few times. This sequence joins TRBV7-9 and TRBJ2-7; D gene ambiguous. The CDR3 is made up of 17 amino acids. V shed 0 bases and J shed 3 bases, with 18 bases lying between them. Germline V gives CDR1 SEHNR, CDR2 FQNEAQ (reference sequence). In nucleotides, the CDR3 is TGTGCCAGCAGCTTAGCTGTATCCCGGGCCACTCGCTACGAGCAGTACTTC. Translating gives CASSLAVSRATRYEQYF.

This clonotype was observed many times. The chain links TRBV20-1 to TRBJ1-6; D is perhaps TRBD1 (5 bases). The CDR3 runs to 13 residues. Germline CDR1 and CDR2: DFQATT and SNEGSKA (reference sequence). V gave up 4 bases and J gave up 6 bases, with 10 bases separating them. The CDR3 DNA is TGCAGTGCTAATGGGGCGGGTAATTCACCCCTCCACTTT. It codes for CSANGAGNSPLHF.

This clonotype was found many times. V gene TRBV29-1 combines with J gene TRBJ2-7; a possible D gene is TRBD1 (6 bases). CDR1 and CDR2 (germline): SQVTM, ANQGSEA. The CDR3 extends over 14 amino acids. With 5 bases removed from V and 0 bases from J, the gap between germline ends came to 14 bases. Here the CDR3 reads CSVREQGISYEQYF. DNA of the CDR3: TGCAGCGTTCGCGAGCAGGGGATCTCCTACGAGCAGTACTTC.

V and J are TRBV15 and TRBJ1-1; 10 positions agree with TRBD1. J was trimmed by 8 bases and V by 3 bases; bases with no gene match: 6. Germline-derived CDR1 and CDR2 are LNHNV and YYDKDF (reference sequence). The CDR3 contains 14 residues. The CDR3 region is CATSSIRDRGEAFF. CDR3 nucleotides: TGTGCCACCAGCAGCATCCGGGACAGGGGCGAAGCTTTCTTT. Using reference TRBV15 and TRBJ1-1 for the parts outside the CDR3, the full variable domain is DAMVIQNPRYQVTQFGKPVTLSCSQTLNHNVMYWYQQKSSQAPKLLFHYYDKDFNNEADTPDNFQSRRPNTSFCFLDIRSPGLGDTAMYLCATSSIRDRGEAFFGQGTRLTVV.

J is TRBJ2-7 and V is TRBV10-3; the D gene could be TRBD1 or TRBD2 (5 bases each). The CDR3 extends over 12 amino acids. Germline CDR1 ENHRY, CDR2 SYGVKD. V was clipped by 11 bases and J by 4 bases, with 15 bases between them. CDR3 sequence: CAAGREIYEQYF. The DNA of the CDR3 is TGTGCCGCGGGCAGGGAGATATACGAGCAGTACTTC.